This T cell receptor beta chain was profiled in a study of beta chain features in type 1 diabetes. General observations from the study: Researchers could not determine here whether HLA type influences TCRB rearrangement. Significant though moderate, a shortening of TCRB CDR3s appeared in all four CD4+ subsets of Type 1 diabetes patients.

About this clone itself: The antigen is not known.

The germline gives CDR1 MNHEY, CDR2 SMNVEV (reference sequence). There are 14 residues in the CDR3. With 7 bases removed from V and 0 bases from J, the gap between germline ends came to 10 bases. All of the isolated RNA was reverse transcribed, so expressed TCRB transcripts were sequenced. Clones were sequenced by immunoSEQ multiplex PCR, and TCRdb holds only the in-frame ones, with some missing. The sample holds about 340,000 clones, approximately 15% seen once. This chain connects TRBV27 to TRBJ2-1; D possibly corresponds to TRBD2 (5 bases). This receptor was taken from a woman under 30 with type 1 diabetes. Sequences were obtained from naive CD4+ T cells from blood. CDR3 in DNA: TGTGCCAGCAAAGGGCGGGTCTCCTACAATGAGCAGTTCTTC. Its translation: CASKGRVSYNEQFF.